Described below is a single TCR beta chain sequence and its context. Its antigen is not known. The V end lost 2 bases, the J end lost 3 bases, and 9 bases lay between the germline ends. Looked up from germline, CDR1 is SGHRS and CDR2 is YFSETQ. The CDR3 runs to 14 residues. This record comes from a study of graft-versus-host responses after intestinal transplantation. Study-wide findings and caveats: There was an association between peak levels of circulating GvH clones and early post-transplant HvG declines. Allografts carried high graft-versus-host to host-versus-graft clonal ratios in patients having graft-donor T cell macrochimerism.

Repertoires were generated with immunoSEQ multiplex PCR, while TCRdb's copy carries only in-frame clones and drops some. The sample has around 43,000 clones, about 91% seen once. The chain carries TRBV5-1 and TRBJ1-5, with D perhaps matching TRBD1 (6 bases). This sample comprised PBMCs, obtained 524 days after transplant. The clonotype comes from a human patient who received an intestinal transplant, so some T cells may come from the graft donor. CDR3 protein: CASSLAGDNQPQHF. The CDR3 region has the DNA TGCGCCAGCAGCTTAGCAGGGGACAATCAGCCCCAGCATTTT.